A single TCR beta chain is shown here with its context. This clone has only a few counts. Its cognate antigen has yet to be identified. There are no base qualities to consult, and no much larger clone falls within one base. The entry originates in a study of blood T cell repertoires in COVID-19 (dated by TCRdb to 2020 to 2021). Some background on the complete study: Collaborator samples came from the United States, Italy and Spain and covered acute and convalescent phases of COVID-19. The prospective study material was composed of cDNA or gDNA derived from T cells, B-cell-depleted T cells, or PBMCs. The dataset comprised deeply sampled blood TCRbeta repertoires from subjects exposed to, actively infected with, or recovered from COVID-19. A freely available public database, intended as a resource for researchers studying the immune response to SARS-CoV-2, is where the repertoires were released. Samples were obtained from the ongoing ImmuneRACE study (first 160 participants) and from some 1,200 subjects provided by 6 global collaborators. The sample metadata nearly always contained a de-identified subject ID, COVID-19 status, age in years and sex. HLA class I and class II types, where available, came from metadata supplied by the sample provider rather than from assay-based typing.

What the research found in general, with its limitations: The amount of clinical and demographic metadata varied by source and participant and was provided uncurated.

TCRbeta CDR3 regions were amplified from genomic DNA using the immunoSEQ Assay, a bias-controlled multiplex PCR. The original methods were these. Within the assay, amplification of reference gene primers was used to estimate how many nucleated cells each sample contained. To quantify the absolute abundance of each unique TCRbeta CDR3 rearrangement, sequence reads were collapsed and filtered. Productive Simpson clonality was computed per sample as the square root of Simpson's diversity index over productive rearrangements. Held by TCRdb, this immuneACCESS table contains in-frame sequences only and omits some clones. Under half of the omission traces to an unresolved V gene where checked; the cause of the rest is unknown. From that table come the V and J calls and clone size; the DNA was used to work out D and trimming. The sample yields 40,000 to 55,000 clones; 84% were counted once. The top ten hold 7.5% to 8.5% of the sample.

Each collaborating institution followed its own protocols to collect whole blood in K2EDTA tubes. Collaborator samples were shipped for TCRbeta analysis as frozen whole blood, isolated PBMCs, or DNA extracted from either sample type. Source material: peripheral blood. The source is a human donor in a cohort sampled during active COVID-19.

The DNA sequence follows: TGTGCCAGCAGCGGGACCTCTAGCGGGCCACAAGAGACCCAGTACTTC. The translation is CASSGTSSGPQETQYF. The chain links TRBV5-4 with TRBJ2-5; TRBD2 lines up with 8 middle nucleotides. Trimming leaves V shorter by 4 bases and J shorter by 2 bases, with the junction holding 10 bases beyond the gene matches. The CDR3 runs 16 residues from the cysteine to the phenylalanine. Left in the record is the CDR3 DNA by itself, 48 bases read in frame from the first base. For CDR1 and CDR2, the germline V gene (reference sequence) lists SGHNT and YYREEE. The CDR3, completed at both ends by the reference TRBV5-4 and TRBJ2-5 genes, gives the full variable domain ETGVTQSPTHLIKTRGQQVTLRCSSQSGHNTVSWYQQALGQGPQFIFQYYREEENGRGNFPPRFSGLQFPNYSSELNVNALELDDSALYLCASSGTSSGPQETQYFGPGTRLLVL.